This T cell receptor (beta chain) was retrieved from a study of blood T cell repertoires in COVID-19 (dated by TCRdb to 2020 to 2022). Looking at the study overall: Samples covering the acute and convalescent phases of COVID-19 were provided by collaborators in the United States, Italy and Spain. The prospective study material was composed of cDNA or gDNA derived from T cells, B-cell-depleted T cells, or PBMCs. Deeply sampled blood TCRbeta repertoires from subjects exposed to, actively infected with, or recovered from COVID-19 were included in the dataset. A freely available public database, intended as a resource for researchers studying the immune response to SARS-CoV-2, is where the repertoires were released. The samples were drawn from two sources: the first 160 participants of the ongoing ImmuneRACE study, and 950 to 1,500 subjects contributed by 6 global collaborators. The sample metadata nearly always contained a de-identified subject ID, COVID-19 status, age in years and sex. HLA class I and class II types, where available, came from metadata supplied by the sample provider rather than from assay-based typing. General study outcomes and caveats: The amount of clinical and demographic metadata varied by source and participant and was provided uncurated.

On this clone: The target of this receptor is not known. Per-base quality was not reported, and no clone a single base away is much larger than it.

The immunoSEQ Assay, a bias-controlled multiplex PCR, was used to amplify TCRbeta CDR3 regions from genomic DNA. As for the authors' bioinformatics: The number of nucleated cells in each sample was estimated by amplification of reference gene primers within the assay. To quantify the absolute abundance of each unique TCRbeta CDR3 rearrangement, sequence reads were collapsed and filtered. For each sample, productive Simpson clonality was calculated by taking the square root of Simpson's diversity index across productive rearrangements. TCRdb's version of the immuneACCESS table is confined to in-frame rearrangements and falls short of the full clone set. An unresolved V gene accounts for under half of the shortfall where checked; the remainder is of unknown origin. V and J calls and clone size are given by that table; D and trimming were obtained from the DNA. The sample data list some 160,000 clones, and 80% of these were observed just once. The ten largest clones take up less than 5.5% of the sample.

Each collaborating institution followed its own protocols to collect whole blood in K2EDTA tubes. For TCRbeta analysis, collaborator samples were shipped as frozen whole blood, as isolated PBMCs, or as DNA extracted from either sample type. Relative to germline, V is 0 bases shorter and J is 8 bases shorter, with 11 bases between their ends. Taken from the germline V gene, the CDR1 and CDR2 loops are SGHRS and YFSETQ. The cysteine opens and the phenylalanine closes a CDR3 of 14 amino acids. Kept here is only the CDR3 DNA, which spans 42 bases and is read in frame from base 1. The V gene is TRBV5-1 and the J gene is TRBJ1-4, with the identity of the D gene unclear. The sequencing sample was made of peripheral blood. This clonotype originated in a woman aged 50 to 65 with acute or convalescent COVID-19. DNA sequence: TGCGCCAGCAGCTTGGGTCTTCTCGAGGAAAAACTGTTTTTT. Translated, it reads CASSLGLLEEKLFF.